One T cell receptor beta chain is described in this entry. Original data processing: The authors estimated nucleated cell counts from reference gene primer amplification. Generated by immunoSEQ multiplex PCR, the TCRdb table keeps only in-frame clones and is missing some. The DNA was the basis for D and trimming; V, J and clone size are from that table. The sample carries some 190,000 clones, roughly 84% recorded once. The sample is drawn from a study of blood T cell repertoires in COVID-19. Background on the study: PBMCs, B-cell-depleted T cells, or T cells were the source of the cDNA or gDNA that made up the material.

The J segment lost 3 bases and the V segment lost 6 bases, leaving 7 bases of the junction unmatched. The CDR3 length is 15 residues. Per germline, CDR1 MDHEN and CDR2 SYDVKM. Sequenced material: PBMCs or T cells enriched from blood (not recorded which). The receptor comes from a woman in her twenties or thirties who had recovered from COVID-19. The chain employs TRBV28 and TRBJ1-5; 8 bases line up with TRBD1. The CDR3 sequence is CASRAQGAPNQPQHF. The DNA for the CDR3 is TGTGCCAGCAGGGCCCAGGGGGCCCCCAATCAGCCCCAGCATTTT.